This T cell receptor (beta chain) was sequenced during a study of T cell responses to AZD1222 COVID-19 vaccine (dated by TCRdb to about 2021). A note on the overall study: AZD1222 recipients given second doses at about 4 weeks or at about 12 weeks were pooled, since spike-specific TCR depth and breadth were not found to differ between the two schedules. Trial participants were enrolled into age subgroups of 18-55, 56-69 and 70-plus years, which contained approximately 150, 28 and 58 TCR-sequenced participants, respectively. TCR sequencing was performed for about 250 trial participants, of whom about 200 were given two doses of AZD1222 and around 25 were given two doses of MenACWY control vaccine. What the authors observed across the whole study: Spike-specific TCR breadth and depth rose significantly after two AZD1222 doses compared with day 0 and with MenACWY recipients. Because no day 14 peak-response samples were available, repertoires were characterized only after the peak T cell response. Nearly half of unique spike-specific TCRs reportedly recognized epitopes outside regions mutated in the B.1.351 and B.1.1.7 variants. Conclusions about previously exposed vaccinees were limited because only six or seven AZD1222 recipients were SARS-CoV-2 seropositive at baseline. The 56-69-year group was small, and its depth increase did not reach significance, likely because of low power. Participants were mostly white British and included more females than males, and it was suggested by the authors that clonal diversity may have been underestimated. The whole spike protein was spanned by vaccine-associated CD4 TCRs, and dominant responses were seen in regions 160-218 and 743-854.

The CDR3 regions of human TCRbeta chains were analyzed by immunosequencing. Regarding the original processing steps: TCRs in the repertoires were compared against a reference library of SARS-CoV-2-specific TCRs that had been generated with the MIRA antigen-specificity platform. Breadth meant the fraction of unique TCRs that were SARS-CoV-2-associated, whereas depth meant the fraction of total T cells that were SARS-CoV-2-associated. Using the MIRA data, each spike-specific TCR was mapped to the spike region that the TCR reacts to and placed in a CD4 or CD8 class. Log10-transformed breadth and depth values were compared by one-way ANOVA with Sidak's multiple comparisons tests. TCRdb took this table from immuneACCESS and kept in-frame rearrangements with V and J called. Such tables lack part of the clones; where checked against another copy, unresolved V genes explain under half of the gap, and the rest is unexplained. The V and J calls and the clone size are those of that table, but D and trimming were determined from the DNA. A total of around 140,000 clones appear in this sample, about nine tenths of them only once. Approximately 4.7% of the sample is held by the ten biggest clonotypes.

The germline V gene encodes CDR1 MNHEY and CDR2 SMNVEV (reference sequence). Trimming takes 6 bases off V and 0 bases off J; junction bases not matched to a gene: 14. From cysteine to phenylalanine, the CDR3 is 18 amino acids long. The sequence is cut down to CDR3 DNA, 54 bases in frame from base 1. This clone was recorded once. Its specific antigen is unknown. No much larger clone exists at a distance of one base, and base qualities are not known. Explained via the paper, the time point label denotes: baseline before first vaccination. Samples from vaccinated people were obtained from the UK trials COV001 and COV002, which included a single-blind randomized controlled phase 2/3 trial of AZD1222 (ChAdOx1 nCoV-19) in healthy adults. For TCRbeta chain sequencing, PBMC samples were collected from trial participants at day 0 and at day 28 after the second dose.

The receptor was derived from an adult in good health. Here the sequenced sample was peripheral blood, taken on day 0 of AZD1222 vaccination. The chain couples TRBV27 to TRBJ1-5, with 7 junctional bases fitting TRBD1. The nucleotide sequence reads as follows: TGTGCCAGCAGCCCAAAGCGGGCAGGGGGATATAGCAATCAGCCCCAGCATTTT. This is translated as CASSPKRAGGYSNQPQHF.